Given below is one TCR beta chain in context. This clone's antigen is unknown. Per-base quality was not reported, and no clone a single base away is much larger than it. The immunoSEQ Assay, a bias-controlled multiplex PCR, was used to amplify TCRbeta CDR3 regions from genomic DNA. The study's own analysis went as follows. Nucleated cell counts per sample were estimated from amplification of reference gene primers within the assay. Sequence reads were collapsed and filtered to measure the absolute abundance of every unique TCRbeta CDR3 rearrangement. For each sample, productive Simpson clonality was calculated by taking the square root of Simpson's diversity index across productive rearrangements. The immuneACCESS repertoire file appears here via TCRdb, limited to in-frame rearrangements. These files lack a portion of the clones; in checked studies, under half of the deficit traces to unresolved V genes, and the cause of the others is not known. Clone size and the V and J calls come from that table; the DNA yielded D and trimming. The table for this sample lists fewer than 450,000 clones; roughly 86% of them were counted only once. Together, the top ten hold 2% to 2.5% of the sample.

The sample is drawn from a study of blood T cell repertoires in COVID-19 (dated by TCRdb to the early 2020s). About the investigation overall: The collaborator samples originated in the United States, Italy and Spain and spanned the acute and convalescent phases of COVID-19. The material from the prospective study consisted of cDNA or gDNA derived from T cells, B-cell-depleted T cells, or PBMCs. Deeply sampled blood TCRbeta repertoires from subjects exposed to, actively infected with, or recovered from COVID-19 were included in the dataset. The repertoires were released in a freely available public database intended as a resource for research on the immune response to SARS-CoV-2. Samples were obtained from the ongoing ImmuneRACE study (first 160 participants) and from 1,254 subjects provided by 6 global collaborators. Nearly every sample came with metadata listing a de-identified subject ID, COVID-19 status, age in years and sex. Where available, HLA class I and class II types were obtained from metadata supplied by the sample provider rather than from assay-based typing.

Trimming accounts for 6 bases at V and 2 bases at J, while the number of junction bases matched to no gene is 13. The CDR1 and CDR2 encoded by the germline V gene (reference sequence) are LNHDA and SQIVND. The CDR3 has 17 amino acids, counting the end cysteine and phenylalanine. The sequence is cut down to CDR3 DNA, 51 bases in frame from base 1. The full study reports these points: How much clinical and demographic metadata was included differed by source and by participant, and the metadata was provided uncurated.

Participants in the prospective study were enrolled through a virtual design, were aged about 18 to 100 years, and lived in approximately 25 United States geographic areas. Cohort assignment in the prospective study relied on participant-reported clinical history from a screening survey and a study questionnaire. In the prospective study, mobile phlebotomists collected whole blood, serum and a nasopharyngeal or oropharyngeal swab from each participant. Over a 2-month period, participants in the prospective study had the option of providing additional blood draws and questionnaires. Prospective study blood samples were shipped either frozen or at room temperature before DNA extraction.

The sequenced sample consisted of PBMCs or T cells enriched from blood (not recorded which). The chain uses TRBV19 and TRBJ1-5; the central 7 bases match TRBD1. The TCR originated in a woman aged 40 to 50 with acute COVID-19. The nucleotide sequence reads TGTGCCAGTAGGACAATCAGAACAGGGGAGGGCAATCAGCCCCAGCATTTT. It is translated as CASRTIRTGEGNQPQHF.